One sample yielded the 30 T cell receptor beta chains listed below, sequenced in a study of T cell repertoires in cytomegalovirus infection. MiXCR was run by TCRdb on the reads, yielding one entry per CDR3 protein. This sample has roughly 60,000 distinct CDR3 sequences, with about 33% found just once. Their antigen targets remain unknown. The sample consisted of PBMCs, sequenced either directly or after in vitro stimulation (not recorded which). These receptor sequences come from a human donor in good health (CMV status not recorded). Some clones in this sample may be carry-over from other donors' samples.

This clonotype was picked up a small number of times. The chain carries TRBV6-5 and TRBJ2-7, with D maybe TRBD1 (5 bases). CDR1 MNHEY and CDR2 SVGAGI come from the germline V gene. The CDR3 has 13 residues. Trimming removed 5 bases at V and 3 bases at J, with 11 bases between. CDR3 nucleotide sequence: TGTGCCAGCAGTAAGGGGTCCCACTACGAGCAGTACTTC. Its protein product is CASSKGSHYEQYF.

A few counts support this clonotype. The gene calls are TRBV7-9 and TRBJ2-5; no definite D call. Per the germline V gene, CDR1 is SEHNR and CDR2 is FQNEAQ (reference sequence). Trimming took 3 bases from V and 2 from J, leaving 4 bases between them. The CDR3 runs 12 residues. In nucleotides, the CDR3 is TGTGCCAGCAGCTTTCAGCAAGAGACCCAGTACTTC. This encodes CASSFQQETQYF.

The chain recombines TRBV4-2 with TRBJ1-4, with D perhaps TRBD1 (6 bases). The CDR3 loop spans 14 amino acids. V gave up 4 bases and J gave up 8 bases, with 14 bases separating them. CDR1 is LGHNA, CDR2 YNFKEQ, per germline. CDR3 amino acids: CASSPRDIDEKLFF. The CDR3 DNA sequence: TGTGCCAGCAGCCCTAGGGACATTGACGAAAAACTGTTTTTT.

This clonotype came up a few times. The rearrangement uses TRBV10-3 and TRBJ1-4; D gene ambiguous. Germline CDR1 is ENHRY and CDR2 is SYGVKD. V lost 10 bases to trimming and J lost 8 bases, with 11 bases between them. The CDR3 is 11 residues long. DNA for the CDR3: TGTGCCACCCGTGACGGAGAAAAACTGTTTTTT. Its protein is CATRDGEKLFF.

The chain couples TRBV5-1 to TRBJ2-7; 7 bases match TRBD2. V lost 1 base to trimming and J lost 6 bases; unmatched junction nucleotides: 10. CDR1 and CDR2 (germline): SGHRS, YFSETQ. This CDR3 is built from 15 residues. CDR3 DNA sequence: TGCGCCAGCAGCTTGTCTTCACGCAGGGAGGGCGAGCAGTACTTC. This translates into CASSLSSRREGEQYF.

This clonotype was picked up many times. The gene calls are TRBV6-2 or TRBV6-3 and TRBJ2-1; 7 bases agree with TRBD2. Germline V gives CDR1 MNHEY, CDR2 SVGEGT. J was trimmed by 8 bases and V by 7 bases; bases with no gene match: 11. CDR3 length equals 14 residues. CDR3 in DNA: TGTGCCAGCACCCCCCGACTAGCTGGCGATGAGCAGTTCTTC. It translates to CASTPRLAGDEQFF.

The V gene is TRBV28, the J gene TRBJ1-5; no firm D call. CDR1 is MDHEN and CDR2 is SYDVKM in the germline V gene. The CDR3 consists of 14 residues. V lost 3 bases and J 6 bases, leaving 12 bases between the germline ends. This CDR3 reads CASSFMTAAQPQHF. CDR3 DNA sequence: TGTGCCAGCAGTTTTATGACGGCCGCTCAGCCCCAGCATTTT.

This sequence joins TRBV5-1 and TRBJ1-2, with 7 bases matching TRBD1. This CDR3 has 14 residues. CDR1 and CDR2 (germline): SGHRS, YFSETQ. Trimming removed 3 bases from V and 0 bases from J; junction bases left unmatched: 2. The CDR3 here is CASSWGQTNYGYTF. The CDR3 bases are TGCGCCAGCAGCTGGGGACAGACTAACTATGGCTACACCTTC.

This chain joins TRBV27 and TRBJ2-1; TRBD2 might be the D (6 bases). From germline, CDR1 is MNHEY and CDR2 SMNVEV (reference sequence). The CDR3 extends over 15 amino acids. Trimming took off 2 bases at V and 6 bases at J, with 14 bases between the two ends. The chain's CDR3 is CASSLIIAGSNEQFF. As DNA, the CDR3 is TGTGCCAGCAGTTTAATCATTGCGGGAAGCAATGAGCAGTTCTTC.

This clonotype has just a few counts. This chain connects TRBV5-1 to TRBJ1-1; 8 nucleotides match TRBD1. V lost 4 bases, J lost 5 bases, and 10 bases stayed unmatched. The CDR3 runs 15 residues. CDR1 is SGHRS and CDR2 is YFSETQ in the germline V gene. CDR3 DNA sequence: TGCGCCAGCAGCCTTCGGACAGGGTCGGAAACTGAAGCTTTCTTT. This translates into CASSLRTGSETEAFF. Full variable domain (missing parts from reference TRBV5-1 and TRBJ1-1): KAGVTQTPRYLIKTRGQQVTLSCSPISGHRSVSWYQQTPGQGLQFLFEYFSETQRNKGNFPGRFSGRQFSNSRSEMNVSTLELGDSALYLCASSLRTGSETEAFFGQGTRLTVV.

The gene calls are TRBV29-1 and TRBJ2-7; D perhaps matches TRBD2 (5 bases). Germline CDR1 SQVTM, CDR2 ANQGSEA. The CDR3 is 13 residues long. The germline V and J ends were trimmed by 4 bases and 3 bases, with 13 bases remaining between them. The CDR3 reads CSVGPPGGYEQYF. CDR3 nucleotides: TGCAGCGTTGGACCACCAGGAGGCTACGAGCAGTACTTC.

This clonotype has only one observation. The V call is TRBV7-6, the J call TRBJ1-6, with 7 nucleotides matching TRBD1. The CDR3 has 14 amino acids. V was clipped by 6 bases and J by 9 bases; unmatched bases: 8. The germline CDR1 and CDR2 sequences are SGHVS and FNYEAQ. In nucleotides, the CDR3 is TGTGCCAGCAGTCCAGACAGGGAGGGTTCACCCCTCCACTTT. Its protein is CASSPDREGSPLHF.

This clonotype was seen a handful of times. The chain couples TRBV15 to TRBJ2-2; no reliable D call. This CDR3 has 15 residues. CDR1 and CDR2 (germline): LNHNV, YYDKDF (reference sequence). V dropped 0 bases and J dropped 7 bases, with 12 bases sitting between them. The CDR3 region has the DNA TGTGCCACCAGCAGAGATTTGTTGGGAAACGGGGAGCTGTTTTTT. The encoded protein is CATSRDLLGNGELFF. Supplemented by reference TRBV15 and TRBJ2-2, the full variable domain reads DAMVIQNPRYQVTQFGKPVTLSCSQTLNHNVMYWYQQKSSQAPKLLFHYYDKDFNNEADTPDNFQSRRPNTSFCFLDIRSPGLGDTAMYLCATSRDLLGNGELFFGEGSRLTVL.

This clonotype showed up just a few times. CDR3 region: CASSPLSGVGEQYF. For the CDR3, the DNA is TGTGCCAGCAGCCCCTTGTCGGGAGTAGGAGAGCAGTACTTC. The rearrangement joins TRBV7-2 to TRBJ2-7; D may be TRBD2 (6 bases). Germline CDR1 and CDR2: SGHTA and FQGNSA. The germline V and J ends were trimmed by 5 bases and 7 bases, with 18 bases remaining between them. The CDR3 runs 14 residues. The variable domain in full, completed from reference TRBV7-2 and TRBJ2-7, reads GAGVSQSPSNKVTEKGKDVELRCDPISGHTALYWYRQSLGQGLEFLIYFQGNSAPDKSGLPSDRFSAERTGGSVSTLTIQRTQQEDSAVYLCASSPLSGVGEQYFGPGTRLTVT.

The CDR3 DNA follows: TGTGCCAGCAGTTACAAACCAAAGAGCCCCACAGATACGCAGTATTTT. It encodes CASSYKPKSPTDTQYF. The chain uses TRBV6-1 and TRBJ2-3; D unclear. The V and J ends lost 5 bases and 2 bases respectively, with 17 bases between them. Germline loops: CDR1 MNHNS, CDR2 SASEGT. This CDR3 is 16 amino acids long.

This clonotype has just one count. The CDR3 protein is CASLMWSSNTEAFF. Written as DNA, the CDR3 is TGTGCCAGCCTAATGTGGAGTTCTAACACTGAAGCTTTCTTT. The rearrangement links TRBV18 to TRBJ1-1; D call uncertain. CDR3 size: 14 residues. Germline-derived CDR1 and CDR2 are KGHSH and LQKENI. V was clipped by 8 bases and J by 2 bases, with 15 bases between them. Full variable domain (remainder filled in from reference TRBV18 and TRBJ1-1): NAGVMQNPRHLVRRRGQEARLRCSPMKGHSHVYWYRQLPEEGLKFMVYLQKENIIDESGMPKERFSAEFPKEGPSILRIQQVVRGDSAAYFCASLMWSSNTEAFFGQGTRLTVV.

This chain connects TRBV7-6 to TRBJ2-1, with 11 bases identical to TRBD2. Trimming removed 1 base from V and 0 bases from J; junction bases left unmatched: 2. The CDR3 extends over 17 amino acids. Germline lookup yields CDR1 SGHVS and CDR2 FNYEAQ. CDR3 in amino acids: CASSLGLAGSSYNEQFF. The CDR3 nucleotides are TGTGCCAGCAGCTTAGGACTAGCGGGGAGCTCCTACAATGAGCAGTTCTTC.

The rearrangement uses TRBV6-1 and TRBJ1-5, with D possibly being TRBD1 (5 bases). V shed 5 bases and J shed 5 bases, with 10 bases lying between them. Per the germline V gene, CDR1 is MNHNS and CDR2 is SASEGT. This CDR3 spans 13 amino acids. The CDR3 sequence: CASSRGVDQPQHF. Written as DNA, the CDR3 is TGTGCCAGCAGTCGAGGGGTTGATCAGCCCCAGCATTTT.

The chain uses TRBV12-3 or TRBV12-4 and TRBJ1-3; D call uncertain. Trimming took 3 bases from V and 2 from J, leaving 2 bases between them. The CDR3 length is 12 residues. CDR3 sequence reads: CASSFPGNTIYF. The CDR3 DNA reads TGTGCCAGCAGTTTTCCTGGAAACACCATATATTTT.

This chain links TRBV6-6 with TRBJ2-7; 8 bases map to TRBD2. This CDR3 has 16 residues. Germline V gene lookup returns CDR1 MNHNY and CDR2 SVGAGI (reference sequence). The trim removed 5 bases at V and 3 bases at J, leaving 12 bases unmatched. CDR3 bases: TGTGCCAGCAGTACCCCCCCGGGACTAGTCGTCTACGAGCAGTACTTC. This gives the protein CASSTPPGLVVYEQYF.

The chain uses TRBV7-2 and TRBJ2-4, with TRBD2 matching over 9 bases. The germline V gene encodes CDR1 SGHTA and CDR2 FQGNSA. The CDR3 has 20 amino acids. J was trimmed by 0 bases and V by 0 bases; bases with no gene match: 12. CDR3: CASSLAWAGGLAEAKNIQYF. The CDR3, as DNA: TGTGCCAGCAGCTTAGCGTGGGCGGGAGGGCTTGCCGAAGCCAAAAACATTCAGTACTTC.

The chain links TRBV28 to TRBJ2-2; no reliable D call. The germline V gene encodes CDR1 MDHEN and CDR2 SYDVKM. This CDR3 has 14 residues. V was cut by 1 base and J by 1 base, with 4 bases left in between. The CDR3 is CASSLYWNTGELFF. The CDR3 DNA sequence: TGTGCCAGCAGTTTATATTGGAACACCGGGGAGCTGTTTTTT.

This sequence joins TRBV5-6 and TRBJ2-7; D gene uncertain. The V gene lost 6 bases and the J gene lost 2 bases, with 15 bases spanning the gap. Per germline, CDR1 SGHDT and CDR2 YYEEEE. This CDR3 contains 14 residues. CDR3 sequence: CASTRWAVTYEQYF. The CDR3 coding sequence is TGTGCCAGCACCCGATGGGCGGTTACCTACGAGCAGTACTTC. Using reference TRBV5-6 and TRBJ2-7 for the parts outside the CDR3, the full variable domain is DAGVTQSPTHLIKTRGQQVTLRCSPKSGHDTVSWYQQALGQGPQFIFQYYEEEERQRGNFPDRFSGHQFPNYSSELNVNALLLGDSALYLCASTRWAVTYEQYFGPGTRLTVT.

The rearrangement joins TRBV7-6 to TRBJ2-5, with TRBD2 identical over 9 bases. The CDR3 contains 15 residues. V shed 8 bases, J shed 5 bases, and the junction held 12 bases outside the gene matches. CDR1 is SGHVS and CDR2 is FNYEAQ in the germline V gene. The CDR3, as DNA: TGTGCCAGCCTACCGGGACTAGCTAGGGGGGAGACCCAGTACTTC. Translated, it gives CASLPGLARGETQYF.

V and J are TRBV6-2 or TRBV6-3 and TRBJ2-1; D might be TRBD1 (6 bases). Germline V gene data show CDR1 as MNHEY and CDR2 as SVGEGT. The CDR3 totals 15 residues. V shed 7 bases and J shed 2 bases, with 15 bases lying between them. CDR3 nucleotide sequence: TGTGCCAGCAAACCCAGGACAGTCGCCTACAATGAGCAGTTCTTC. Translating gives CASKPRTVAYNEQFF.

This clonotype was picked up a small number of times. The rearrangement links TRBV20-1 to TRBJ2-3, with 9 bases lining up with TRBD2. After removal of 2 bases from V and 7 bases from J, the junction contained 13 bases not matched to a gene. Germline V gene sequence: CDR1 DFQATT, CDR2 SNEGSKA (reference sequence). CDR3 length: 16 amino acids. The CDR3 DNA follows: TGCAGTGCTAGAAACGGGACTAGCCTCTCGTGGCATACGCAGTATTTT. It translates to CSARNGTSLSWHTQYF.

The V call is TRBV5-1, the J call TRBJ1-2, with D perhaps TRBD1 (5 bases). V shed 2 bases and J shed 1 base, with 9 bases lying between them. From germline, CDR1 is SGHRS and CDR2 YFSETQ. The CDR3 sequence is 14 residues long. CDR3 sequence reads: CASSFGHLNYGYTF. Here the CDR3 DNA reads TGCGCCAGCAGCTTCGGACACCTTAACTATGGCTACACCTTC.

This chain connects TRBV11-2 to TRBJ2-3; D not resolved. Germline loops: CDR1 SGHAT, CDR2 FQNNGV. The CDR3 has 13 amino acids. Trimming removed 5 bases at V and 6 bases at J, with 12 bases between. The CDR3 protein is CASSIRVPDTQYF. In DNA, the CDR3 is TGTGCCAGCAGCATCCGAGTACCGGATACGCAGTATTTT.

This clonotype was seen a few times. The V call is TRBV5-6, the J call TRBJ2-3; D is uncertain. Trimming took off 3 bases at V and 6 bases at J, with 14 bases between the two ends. Germline CDR1 is SGHDT and CDR2 is YYEEEE. The CDR3 has 14 amino acids. CDR3 loop: CASSSPDGADTQYF. DNA for the CDR3: TGTGCCAGCAGCTCTCCGGATGGTGCGGATACGCAGTATTTT.

The table lists this clonotype with a few counts. This rearrangement joins TRBV4-1 to TRBJ2-7; D not resolved. The CDR3 is 14 residues long. Trimming cost V 1 base and J 1 base, with 8 bases left between them. CDR1 is MGHRA and CDR2 is YSYEKL in the germline V gene. CDR3 DNA sequence: TGCGCCAGCAGCCAAGGGCGTGGATCCTACGAGCAGTACTTC. Its translation is CASSQGRGSYEQYF.